The 29 T cell receptor beta chains below all came from one sample that was sequenced in a study of CD8 T cells in Susac syndrome. RNA in amounts of about 0.5 to 1 ug was reverse transcribed with random hexamers. MiXCR, run by TCRdb on the immunoSEQ multiplex PCR reads, gives a single entry per CDR3 protein. The sample gives around 150,000 distinct CDR3 sequences, approximately 96% of which show up once; around 0.14% is in the top ten. Specimen: CD4+ T cells from PBMCs. The source of these receptors is a human donor in good health.

The V gene is TRBV19, the J gene TRBJ1-1; D unresolved. CDR1 and CDR2 from the germline V gene are LNHDA and SQIVND (reference sequence). The CDR3 runs to 14 residues. Trimming shortened V by 6 bases and J by 4 bases, and 15 bases separated the two germline ends. The CDR3 protein is CASSPDRRGTEAFF. The CDR3 bases are TGTGCCAGTAGCCCGGACCGCCGGGGCACTGAAGCTTTCTTT.

J is TRBJ1-6 and V is TRBV6-6; the D is unclear. Trimming stripped 6 bases from V and 6 bases from J, with 9 bases between. This CDR3 comprises 13 residues. Germline V gene data show CDR1 as MNHNY and CDR2 as SVGAGI (reference sequence). The CDR3 sequence: CASRSGPNSPLHF. Written as DNA, the CDR3 is TGTGCCAGCAGATCGGGTCCTAATTCACCCCTCCACTTT.

The rearrangement uses TRBV7-2 and TRBJ1-2; D gene ambiguous. From germline, CDR1 is SGHTA and CDR2 FQGNSA. V was shortened by 1 base and J by 2 bases, with 8 bases between the two germline ends. CDR3 length: 14 amino acids. Here the CDR3 reads CASSLGSVNYGYTF. The CDR3 DNA reads as TGTGCCAGCAGCTTAGGGTCCGTAAACTATGGCTACACCTTC. Drawing the rest from reference TRBV7-2 and TRBJ1-2, the complete variable domain is GAGVSQSPSNKVTEKGKDVELRCDPISGHTALYWYRQSLGQGLEFLIYFQGNSAPDKSGLPSDRFSAERTGGSVSTLTIQRTQQEDSAVYLCASSLGSVNYGYTFGSGTRLTVV.

The chain has TRBV29-1 and TRBJ2-1; D possibly corresponds to TRBD2 (5 bases). This CDR3 has 12 amino acids. The ends were cut back, 7 bases at V and 0 bases at J, with 7 bases in the middle. Germline CDR1 reads SQVTM; CDR2 reads ANQGSEA. CDR3 in amino acids: CSATSSYNEQFF. The CDR3 nucleotides are TGCAGCGCAACTAGCTCCTACAATGAGCAGTTCTTC.

This chain links TRBV30 with TRBJ2-7; 10 bases are shared with TRBD1. The germline gives CDR1 GTSNPN, CDR2 SVGIG (reference sequence). V was clipped by 2 bases and J by 6 bases; unmatched bases: 10. This CDR3 is built from 15 residues. The CDR3 nucleotides read TGTGCCTGGAGTAAACTAGGACAGGGGGTTTCCGAGCAGTACTTC. Amino acids: CAWSKLGQGVSEQYF.

The chain joins TRBV19 to TRBJ1-5; tentative D call: TRBD1 (5 bases). The CDR3 spans 16 residues. V was clipped by 0 bases and J by 5 bases, with 14 bases between them. CDR1 and CDR2 (germline): LNHDA, SQIVND (reference sequence). CDR3 sequence reads: CASSIDPRGNHQPQHF. The CDR3 DNA is TGTGCCAGTAGTATAGACCCACGGGGGAATCATCAGCCCCAGCATTTT.

The V gene is TRBV19, the J gene TRBJ1-2, with TRBD1 matching over 9 bases. Trimming removed 3 bases from V and 4 bases from J; junction bases left unmatched: 3. The germline gives CDR1 LNHDA, CDR2 SQIVND (reference sequence). The CDR3 is 14 amino acids. DNA for the CDR3: TGTGCCAGTAGTATGGGGACAGGGTCCTATGGCTACACCTTC. This gives the protein CASSMGTGSYGYTF.

This chain uses TRBV28 with TRBJ2-5; 7 bases map to TRBD2. This CDR3 comprises 11 residues. V trimming: 6 bases; J trimming: 13 bases; junction bases outside the gene matches: 8. CDR1 MDHEN and CDR2 SYDVKM come from the germline V gene. The CDR3 loop is CASRGTNVGYF. The CDR3 nucleotides read TGTGCCAGCAGGGGGACTAATGTGGGGTACTTC.

The chain's CDR3 is CASSQEGRGGGEQFF. As DNA, the CDR3 is TGCGCCAGCAGCCAAGAAGGAAGAGGGGGCGGCGAGCAGTTCTTC. This sequence joins TRBV4-1 and TRBJ2-1; 7 bases match TRBD1. Germline CDR1 reads MGHRA; CDR2 reads YSYEKL. This CDR3 region has 15 residues. V lost 0 bases, J lost 10 bases, and 9 bases stayed unmatched.

V is TRBV2 and J is TRBJ2-3; D is possibly TRBD2 (6 bases). CDR1 and CDR2 from the germline V gene are SNHLY and FYNNEI. Trimming removed 4 bases from V and 0 bases from J, with 11 bases in between. This CDR3 region has 15 residues. In nucleotides, the CDR3 is TGTGCCAGCAGTGTTGGCGGGACTAGCACAGATACGCAGTATTTT. Its translation is CASSVGGTSTDTQYF.

This clonotype was seen just once. The chain has TRBV29-1 and TRBJ2-7, with TRBD1 matching over 8 bases. The CDR3 totals 13 residues. CDR1 and CDR2 from the germline V gene are SQVTM and ANQGSEA. With V trimmed by 8 bases and J by 4 bases, 10 bases remained unmatched. CDR3 region: CSFSRQGTYEQYF. Here the CDR3 DNA reads TGCAGCTTTTCAAGACAGGGGACGTACGAGCAGTACTTC.

The CDR3 bases are TGCAGTGCTAGGGGAGGACAGGTGGTCTACGAGCAGTACTTC. Translating it yields CSARGGQVVYEQYF. This chain links TRBV20-1 with TRBJ2-7; possibly TRBD1 for D (7 bases). CDR3 length: 14 residues. The germline V and J ends were trimmed by 3 bases and 3 bases, with 15 bases remaining between them. The germline V gene encodes CDR1 DFQATT and CDR2 SNEGSKA (reference sequence).

V and J are TRBV2 and TRBJ1-5; the D is unclear. V lost 2 bases and J 7 bases, leaving 12 bases between the germline ends. In germline, CDR1 is SNHLY, CDR2 FYNNEI. The CDR3 length is 14 residues. CDR3 sequence reads: CASSEIGRSQPQHF. DNA of the CDR3: TGTGCCAGCAGTGAAATAGGGCGTAGCCAGCCCCAGCATTTT.

This clonotype appeared once. The chain has TRBV5-1 and TRBJ1-2, with a tentative D call TRBD1 (5 bases). V shed 4 bases and J shed 6 bases, with 13 bases lying between them. Germline V gene lookup returns CDR1 SGHRS and CDR2 YFSETQ. This CDR3 has 13 residues. The CDR3 coding sequence is TGCGCCAGCAGCCCCCAGGGCGTGGATGGCTACACCTTC. Translating gives CASSPQGVDGYTF.

The rearrangement uses TRBV20-1 and TRBJ2-5; D unclear. The V gene's germline CDR1 is DFQATT and CDR2 SNEGSKA (reference sequence). The CDR3 consists of 14 residues. With 1 base removed from V and 2 bases from J, the gap between germline ends came to 11 bases. The CDR3 region is CSARVAQRQETQYF. The CDR3 DNA reads as TGCAGTGCTAGAGTTGCACAGCGACAAGAGACCCAGTACTTC.

The gene calls are TRBV6-1 and TRBJ1-1, with D uncertain. V lost 2 bases, J lost 0 bases, and 4 bases lay in between. The CDR3 sequence is 13 residues long. CDR1 and CDR2 (germline): MNHNS, SASEGT. CDR3 in DNA: TGTGCCAGCAGTGAAAGTCTGAACACTGAAGCTTTCTTT. Its protein product is CASSESLNTEAFF.

The chain carries TRBV4-1 and TRBJ2-5; D perhaps matches TRBD2 (6 bases). V shed 7 bases and J shed 5 bases, with 20 bases lying between them. Germline V gives CDR1 MGHRA, CDR2 YSYEKL. The CDR3 extends over 15 amino acids. The CDR3 DNA follows: TGCGCCAGCAACACGGAGGCCTGGACTACGGAGACCCAGTACTTC. Amino acid sequence: CASNTEAWTTETQYF.

This clonotype was picked up one time. The chain has TRBV29-1 and TRBJ2-3, with TRBD2 matching 8 bases. Trimming at V came to 5 bases and at J to 1 base, leaving 5 bases not matched to a gene. The CDR3 is 14 residues long. Per germline, CDR1 SQVTM and CDR2 ANQGSEA. The CDR3 sequence is CSVYGLARTDTQYF. The CDR3 region has the DNA TGCAGCGTTTACGGACTAGCCCGCACAGATACGCAGTATTTT.

The CDR3 nucleotides read TGTGCCATCAGTGTACCGAACCAAGAGACCCAGTACTTC. It encodes CAISVPNQETQYF. The V gene is TRBV10-3, the J gene TRBJ2-5; D not resolved. The CDR3 sequence is 13 residues long. Per the germline V gene, CDR1 is ENHRY and CDR2 is SYGVKD. Trimming shortened V by 4 bases and J by 0 bases, and 6 bases separated the two germline ends.

V is TRBV20-1 and J is TRBJ1-1; D might be TRBD1 (6 bases). The CDR3 has 13 residues. Per the germline V gene, CDR1 is DFQATT and CDR2 is SNEGSKA (reference sequence). Trimming pared 6 bases from V and 5 bases from J, leaving 16 bases between. CDR3 coding DNA: TGCAGTGCCAGGCAGGGGCTGGGGACTGAAGCTTTCTTT. Amino acid sequence: CSARQGLGTEAFF.

This clonotype is a singleton in its sample. The V and J genes are TRBV30 and TRBJ1-2; no firm D call. Per the germline V gene, CDR1 is GTSNPN and CDR2 is SVGIG (reference sequence). CDR3 length: 14 residues. The ends were cut back, 2 bases at V and 6 bases at J, with 16 bases in the middle. DNA for the CDR3: TGTGCCTGGAGTCTTAGGACGGTGGTGCATGGCTACACCTTC. The encoded protein is CAWSLRTVVHGYTF.

The rearrangement uses TRBV20-1 and TRBJ2-5; possible D gene TRBD2, 5 bases. V lost 5 bases and J lost 4, with 14 bases in between. The CDR3 is made up of 13 amino acids. CDR1 is DFQATT and CDR2 is SNEGSKA in the germline V gene (reference sequence). The CDR3 loop is CSASRGFGETQYF. DNA of the CDR3: TGCAGTGCTTCTCGAGGGTTTGGAGAGACCCAGTACTTC.

This clonotype has only one observation. This rearrangement joins TRBV29-1 to TRBJ2-7; TRBD2 matches at 7 bases. Germline V gene lookup returns CDR1 SQVTM and CDR2 ANQGSEA. The V segment lost 7 bases and the J segment 3 bases; nucleotides outside the gene matches: 6. There are 12 residues in the CDR3. DNA of the CDR3: TGCAGCGCGGGGGGAAGGTACTACGAGCAGTACTTC. This translates into CSAGGRYYEQYF.

The chain uses TRBV20-1 and TRBJ2-7, with no clear D. This CDR3 is 10 amino acids long. Germline-derived CDR1 and CDR2 are DFQATT and SNEGSKA (reference sequence). Trimming cost V 5 bases and J 6 bases, with 8 bases left between them. Here the CDR3 DNA reads TGCAGTGCTTGGAAGAGCGAGCAGTACTTC. It translates to CSAWKSEQYF.

The chain links TRBV27 to TRBJ2-5, with D perhaps TRBD2 (6 bases). The CDR3 spans 13 residues. Per the germline V gene, CDR1 is MNHEY and CDR2 is SMNVEV (reference sequence). Deletions cut 7 bases from V and 2 bases from J, with 11 bases between. CDR3 in amino acids: CASMKGGQETQYF. CDR3 bases: TGTGCCAGCATGAAGGGAGGTCAAGAGACCCAGTACTTC.

This clonotype was seen once. V is TRBV4-3 and J is TRBJ2-1; D remains ambiguous. From germline, CDR1 is LGHNA and CDR2 YSLEER. Trimming cost V 0 bases and J 5 bases, with 5 bases left between them. This CDR3 is built from 13 residues. In DNA, the CDR3 is TGCGCCAGCAGCCAAGAAACAGACAATGAGCAGTTCTTC. Translating it yields CASSQETDNEQFF.

This clonotype appeared once. Because it lacks the conserved phenylalanine or tryptophan at the end, this CDR3 is likely a read error. The chain has TRBV3-1 and TRBJ2-7; D is uncertain. The CDR3 loop spans 13 amino acids. The germline V gene has CDR1 LGHDT and CDR2 YNNKEL (reference sequence). Deletions cut 4 bases from V and 3 bases from J, with 10 bases between. The CDR3 DNA reads TGTGCCAGCAGCCGATACGGAAACTACGAGCAGTACCTC. Its translation: CASSRYGNYEQYL.

The genes are TRBV12-3 or TRBV12-4 and TRBJ1-4, with 7 bases lining up with TRBD1. The CDR3 length is 14 residues. After removal of 3 bases from V and 5 bases from J, the junction contained 3 bases not matched to a gene. In DNA form, the CDR3 reads TGTGCCAGCAGTTTTTCCAGGGGGAATGAAAAACTGTTTTTT. This sequence encodes CASSFSRGNEKLFF.

The gene calls are TRBV3-1 and TRBJ2-3; TRBD1 agrees at 7 bases. Germline lookup yields CDR1 LGHDT and CDR2 YNNKEL (reference sequence). CDR3 length: 13 residues. Losses at the gene ends were 8 bases for V and 2 bases for J; bases not matched to a gene: 4. In nucleotides, the CDR3 is TGTGCCAGCGGGGGACAGTACACAGATACGCAGTATTTT. This translates into CASGGQYTDTQYF.